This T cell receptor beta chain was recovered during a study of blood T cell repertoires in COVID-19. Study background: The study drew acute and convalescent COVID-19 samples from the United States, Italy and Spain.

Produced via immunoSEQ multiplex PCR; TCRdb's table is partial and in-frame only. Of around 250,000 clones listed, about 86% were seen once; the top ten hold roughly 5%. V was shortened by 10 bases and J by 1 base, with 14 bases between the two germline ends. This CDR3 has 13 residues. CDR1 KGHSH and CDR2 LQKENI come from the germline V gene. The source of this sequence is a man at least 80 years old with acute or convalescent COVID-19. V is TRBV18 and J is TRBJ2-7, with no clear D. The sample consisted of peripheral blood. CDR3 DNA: TGTGCCACCGCACGCAGTGCATCCTACGAGCAGTACTTC. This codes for CATARSASYEQYF.